A single sample is the source of the 24 T cell receptor beta chains below, sequenced in a study of cytomegalovirus exposure and HLA in healthy donors. Amplification used 60 Vbeta primers and 13 Jbeta primers. TCRdb's table, derived via immunoSEQ multiplex PCR, lists solely in-frame clones and lacks some. Here the sample spans tens of thousands of clones, approximately 78% being singletons. Sequenced: PBMCs. These receptor sequences come from a female donor in good health and CMV-seronegative.

The chain employs TRBV30 and TRBJ1-1, with 7 nucleotides matching TRBD1. The CDR3 extends over 11 amino acids. Germline CDR1 GTSNPN, CDR2 SVGIG (reference sequence). V was clipped by 2 bases and J by 10 bases; unmatched bases: 4. This CDR3 is CAWSIKGAAFF. For the CDR3, the DNA is TGTGCCTGGAGTATAAAGGGGGCAGCTTTCTTT.

This chain links TRBV19 with TRBJ2-3, with 11 bases lining up with TRBD2. The V segment lost 5 bases and the J segment 6 bases; nucleotides outside the gene matches: 13. The germline CDR1 and CDR2 sequences are LNHDA and SQIVND (reference sequence). This CDR3 is 17 amino acids long. CDR3 protein: CASSGGQLAGASDTQYF. The CDR3 bases are TGTGCCAGTAGTGGGGGGCAACTAGCGGGGGCTTCCGATACGCAGTATTTT.

The V gene is TRBV19, the J gene TRBJ1-2, with a possible D match to TRBD1 (6 bases). Germline V gene lookup returns CDR1 LNHDA and CDR2 SQIVND (reference sequence). This CDR3 region has 15 residues. V gave up 7 bases and J gave up 1 base, with 16 bases separating them. CDR3 loop: CASILRQGINYGYTF. CDR3 nucleotides: TGTGCCAGTATCCTGAGGCAGGGGATTAACTATGGCTACACCTTC.

This clone has just one count. V is TRBV6-1 and J is TRBJ2-3, with 7 bases that match TRBD2. Germline assignment: CDR1 MNHNS and CDR2 SASEGT. Trimming removed 2 bases from V and 0 bases from J; junction bases left unmatched: 8. This CDR3 has 17 residues. CDR3 nucleotide sequence: TGTGCCAGCAGTGAACCCCGAGCGGGGTCTAGCACAGATACGCAGTATTTT. Translated, it gives CASSEPRAGSSTDTQYF.

This chain joins TRBV19 and TRBJ1-2; D remains ambiguous. The germline V gene encodes CDR1 LNHDA and CDR2 SQIVND (reference sequence). This CDR3 is 13 amino acids long. Trimming shortened V by 2 bases and J by 2 bases, and 6 bases separated the two germline ends. The CDR3 here is CASSIRRNYGYTF. CDR3 bases: TGTGCCAGTAGTATAAGGAGGAACTATGGCTACACCTTC.

This clone was observed a handful of times. J is TRBJ1-4 and V is TRBV4-1; D possibly corresponds to TRBD1 (5 bases). The CDR3 extends over 13 amino acids. The V gene lost 4 bases and the J gene lost 8 bases, with 11 bases spanning the gap. Germline CDR1 reads MGHRA; CDR2 reads YSYEKL. Written as DNA, the CDR3 is TGCGCCAGCAGCCTCGCGGGGGTAGAAAAACTGTTTTTT. Translating gives CASSLAGVEKLFF.

V and J are TRBV6-5 and TRBJ1-1, with D possibly TRBD1 on 6 matching bases. Trimming shortened V by 10 bases and J by 5 bases, and 20 bases separated the two germline ends. The CDR3 totals 14 residues. Germline V gene data show CDR1 as MNHEY and CDR2 as SVGAGI. This CDR3 reads CATKTGHARTEAFF. The DNA of the CDR3 is TGTGCCACCAAAACAGGGCACGCGAGGACTGAAGCTTTCTTT.

The rearrangement joins TRBV27 to TRBJ1-3, with 7 bases fitting TRBD1. Germline values: CDR1 MNHEY, CDR2 SMNVEV (reference sequence). The CDR3 runs to 15 residues. V lost 3 bases, J lost 0 bases, and 2 bases stayed unmatched. CDR3 loop: CASSLGQSSGNTIYF. CDR3 DNA: TGTGCCAGCAGTTTGGGACAGAGCTCTGGAAACACCATATATTTT.

The rearrangement links TRBV10-3 to TRBJ2-5, with 8 bases that match TRBD2. V was clipped by 4 bases and J by 4 bases; unmatched bases: 11. CDR1 ENHRY and CDR2 SYGVKD come from the germline V gene. CDR3 length equals 16 residues. CDR3 in amino acids: CAISAAGTRVRETQYF. The CDR3 coding sequence is TGTGCCATCAGTGCGGCCGGGACTAGGGTACGAGAGACCCAGTACTTC.

This chain links TRBV5-4 with TRBJ1-2; D gene unclear. V gave up 4 bases and J gave up 8 bases, with 15 bases separating them. CDR3 length: 13 amino acids. CDR1 and CDR2 (germline): SGHNT, YYREEE (reference sequence). The CDR3 loop reads CASSVQKSGGYTF. CDR3 sequence (DNA): TGTGCCAGCAGCGTTCAAAAAAGCGGCGGCTACACCTTC.

V usage is TRBV11-2 and J usage is TRBJ2-1; 8 bases agree with TRBD1. V lost 5 bases to trimming and J lost 1 base; unmatched junction nucleotides: 7. Germline CDR1 reads SGHAT; CDR2 reads FQNNGV. The CDR3 has 16 residues. CDR3 residues: CASSTLRGRSYNEQFF. The CDR3 region has the DNA TGTGCCAGCAGCACCCTCAGGGGGCGATCCTACAATGAGCAGTTCTTC.

This chain joins TRBV15 and TRBJ1-6, with D possibly matching TRBD1 (6 bases). V was shortened by 0 bases and J by 5 bases, with 14 bases between the two germline ends. The CDR3 spans 17 residues. Germline V gene lookup returns CDR1 LNHNV and CDR2 YYDKDF (reference sequence). CDR3: CATSRDPTGNDNSPLHF. The CDR3, as DNA: TGTGCCACCAGCAGAGACCCAACAGGGAACGATAATTCACCCCTCCACTTT.

The chain couples TRBV7-9 to TRBJ1-2, with TRBD1 matching over 9 bases. This CDR3 comprises 17 residues. Germline V gene data show CDR1 as SEHNR and CDR2 as FQNEAQ (reference sequence). Trimming cost V 5 bases and J 0 bases; bases outside gene matches: 10. The CDR3 DNA follows: TGTGCCAGCAGCATATGGACAGGGGAGGATTCTAACTATGGCTACACCTTC. As protein: CASSIWTGEDSNYGYTF. The full variable domain, rest sourced from reference TRBV7-9 and TRBJ1-2, is DTGVSQNPRHKITKRGQNVTFRCDPISEHNRLYWYRQTLGQGPEFLTYFQNEAQLEKSRLLSDRFSAERPKGSFSTLEIQRTEQGDSAMYLCASSIWTGEDSNYGYTFGSGTRLTVV.

The rearrangement links TRBV2 to TRBJ2-5; 7 bases align to TRBD1. The CDR3 runs to 13 residues. The junction had 6 bases not matched to a gene; V was cut back by 9 bases and J by 2 bases. Germline-derived CDR1 and CDR2 are SNHLY and FYNNEI. The CDR3 bases are TGTGCCAGTACAAGGGACAGACAAGAGACCCAGTACTTC. Translation gives CASTRDRQETQYF.

The V and J genes are TRBV18 and TRBJ2-5, with 7 bases lining up with TRBD2. In germline, CDR1 is KGHSH, CDR2 LQKENI. The V segment lost 1 base and the J segment 4 bases; nucleotides outside the gene matches: 6. The CDR3 consists of 15 residues. CDR3 DNA: TGTGCCAGCTCACCACTTAACGGGAGGCGAGAGACCCAGTACTTC. Amino acid sequence: CASSPLNGRRETQYF.

The chain joins TRBV29-1 to TRBJ2-3; the match to TRBD1 covers 8 bases. Germline trimming cut 1 base from V and 1 base from J; bases unmatched to any gene: 4. The CDR3 is 15 residues long. Germline V gene lookup returns CDR1 SQVTM and CDR2 ANQGSEA. The CDR3 here is CSVEGRQGRTDTQYF. CDR3 coding DNA: TGCAGCGTTGAAGGTAGACAGGGGCGCACAGATACGCAGTATTTT.

The chain has TRBV18 and TRBJ1-3; D is uncertain. This CDR3 is built from 15 residues. Trimming took off 3 bases at V and 4 bases at J, with 13 bases between the two ends. Germline V gene sequence: CDR1 KGHSH, CDR2 LQKENI. The CDR3 spells CASSPGWAVGNTIYF. CDR3 in DNA: TGTGCCAGCTCACCTGGGTGGGCCGTCGGAAACACCATATATTTT. Full variable domain (rest looked up from reference TRBV18 and TRBJ1-3): NAGVMQNPRHLVRRRGQEARLRCSPMKGHSHVYWYRQLPEEGLKFMVYLQKENIIDESGMPKERFSAEFPKEGPSILRIQQVVRGDSAAYFCASSPGWAVGNTIYFGEGSWLTVV.

This clone has only a few counts. The gene calls are TRBV5-4 and TRBJ2-5; TRBD1 matches at 8 bases. There are 16 residues in the CDR3. The J segment lost 4 bases and the V segment lost 5 bases, leaving 13 bases of the junction unmatched. Germline V lookup: CDR1 SGHNT, CDR2 YYREEE (reference sequence). The CDR3 DNA reads TGTGCCAGCAGGACGGCAGGGGGCGGCGTACGAGAGACCCAGTACTTC. This codes for CASRTAGGGVRETQYF.

The chain has TRBV19 and TRBJ1-4, with 8 bases that match TRBD1. The CDR3 spans 16 residues. Germline V gene data show CDR1 as LNHDA and CDR2 as SQIVND (reference sequence). V lost 5 bases, J lost 7 bases, and 12 bases stayed unmatched. DNA of the CDR3: TGTGCCAGTAGTGGGGCAACCAGGGGGCGCGGTGAAAAACTGTTTTTT. Its translation is CASSGATRGRGEKLFF.

The chain uses TRBV15 and TRBJ2-3; weak D call: TRBD1 (5 bases). Germline V gene lookup returns CDR1 LNHNV and CDR2 YYDKDF (reference sequence). This CDR3 contains 16 residues. Trimming stripped 0 bases from V and 1 base from J, with 11 bases between. CDR3 region: CATSRDGALRTDTQYF. CDR3 in DNA: TGTGCCACCAGCAGAGATGGGGCCCTGCGCACAGATACGCAGTATTTT.

The chain is built from TRBV11-2 and TRBJ2-7; D unresolved. This CDR3 is built from 15 residues. The V gene lost 5 bases and the J gene lost 3 bases, with 17 bases spanning the gap. Germline CDR1 reads SGHAT; CDR2 reads FQNNGV. Here the CDR3 DNA reads TGTGCCAGCAGCCCTGGTGAGAGGAAAGACTACGAGCAGTACTTC. It specifies CASSPGERKDYEQYF.

V and J are TRBV2 and TRBJ2-1, with a possible D match to TRBD1 (6 bases). V shed 4 bases and J shed 1 base, with 11 bases lying between them. Germline V gene data show CDR1 as SNHLY and CDR2 as FYNNEI. This CDR3 is built from 15 residues. This CDR3 is CASSGPGASYNEQFF. The CDR3 DNA follows: TGTGCCAGCAGTGGGCCAGGGGCTTCCTACAATGAGCAGTTCTTC.

This chain uses TRBV7-2 with TRBJ1-3, with D unclear. CDR3 size: 15 residues. Germline lookup yields CDR1 SGHTA and CDR2 FQGNSA. The V end lost 4 bases, the J end lost 8 bases, and 18 bases lay between the germline ends. The CDR3 is CASSSTVYRGDTIYF. Written as DNA, the CDR3 is TGTGCCAGCAGCTCGACCGTGTACCGAGGTGACACCATATATTTT. Full variable domain (remainder filled in from reference TRBV7-2 and TRBJ1-3): GAGVSQSPSNKVTEKGKDVELRCDPISGHTALYWYRQSLGQGLEFLIYFQGNSAPDKSGLPSDRFSAERTGGSVSTLTIQRTQQEDSAVYLCASSSTVYRGDTIYFGEGSWLTVV.

V usage is TRBV11-2 and J usage is TRBJ1-1; D uncertain. Per germline, CDR1 SGHAT and CDR2 FQNNGV. The CDR3 extends over 13 amino acids. V was cut by 0 bases and J by 7 bases, with 9 bases left in between. The CDR3 bases are TGTGCCAGCAGCTTAGAGTTTGCACTTGAAGCTTTCTTT. This sequence encodes CASSLEFALEAFF.